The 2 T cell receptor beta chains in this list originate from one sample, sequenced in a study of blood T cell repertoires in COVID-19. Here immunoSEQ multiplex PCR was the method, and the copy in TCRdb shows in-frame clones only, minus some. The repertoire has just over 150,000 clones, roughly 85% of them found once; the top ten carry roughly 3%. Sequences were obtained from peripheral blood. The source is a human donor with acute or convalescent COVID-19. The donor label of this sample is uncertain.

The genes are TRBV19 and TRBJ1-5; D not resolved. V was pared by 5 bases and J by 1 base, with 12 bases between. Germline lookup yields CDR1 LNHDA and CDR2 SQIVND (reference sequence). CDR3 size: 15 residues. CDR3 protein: CASSSQRRSNQPQHF. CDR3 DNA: TGTGCCAGTAGTTCGCAAAGGAGGAGCAATCAGCCCCAGCATTTT.

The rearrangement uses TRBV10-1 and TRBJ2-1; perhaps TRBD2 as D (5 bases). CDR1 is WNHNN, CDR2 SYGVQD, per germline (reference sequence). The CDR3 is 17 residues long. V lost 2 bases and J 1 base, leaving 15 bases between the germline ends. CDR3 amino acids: CASSEARSSGSYNEQFF. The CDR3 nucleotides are TGCGCCAGCAGTGAGGCAAGATCTTCGGGGTCCTACAATGAGCAGTTCTTC.